This TCR beta chain was sequenced in a study of blood T cell repertoires in COVID-19. The germline V gene encodes CDR1 SGHDT and CDR2 YYEEEE. The CDR3 covers 16 residues. The trim removed 0 bases at V and 7 bases at J, leaving 7 bases unmatched. Profiled with immunoSEQ multiplex PCR; TCRdb holds only in-frame clones, not every one. The table has 250,000 to 300,000 clones, roughly nine tenths seen once. The chain recombines TRBV5-6 with TRBJ2-1, with 10 nucleotides matching TRBD2. This receptor was taken from a woman aged 40 to 55 who had recovered from COVID-19. Sequencing used peripheral blood. The CDR3 region is CASSLVSGRARNEQFF. DNA of the CDR3: TGTGCCAGCAGCTTGGTGAGCGGGAGGGCACGGAATGAGCAGTTCTTC.